A single sample is the source of the 4 T cell receptor beta chains below, sequenced in a study of OX40 agonist ivuxolimab in advanced cancers. The repertoire was sequenced with immunoSEQ multiplex PCR; TCRdb's copy has only in-frame clones and lacks some. The sample lists 25,000 to 30,000 clones, 80% to 85% seen once, with roughly a sixth in the top ten. This specimen was CD4+ or CD8+ T cells sorted from blood, taken in a trial of the OX40 agonist ivuxolimab. Receptor source: an adult with an advanced solid tumor such as melanoma, head and neck, liver or kidney cancer.

The rearrangement links TRBV9 to TRBJ1-2; TRBD1 is a possible D gene (5 bases). This CDR3 comprises 14 residues. The germline V and J ends were trimmed by 3 bases and 5 bases, with 14 bases remaining between them. Germline CDR1 and CDR2: SGDLS and YYNGEE. The CDR3: CASSATRVSYGYTF. DNA of the CDR3: TGTGCCAGCAGCGCTACCAGGGTTTCGTATGGCTACACCTTC.

The chain has TRBV6-5 and TRBJ2-1; 11 bases map to TRBD2. CDR3 length: 14 residues. CDR1 is MNHEY, CDR2 SVGAGI, per germline. J was trimmed by 2 bases and V by 9 bases; bases with no gene match: 3. The CDR3: CASSTSGAYNEQFF. CDR3 nucleotides: TGTGCCAGTTCGACTAGCGGGGCCTACAATGAGCAGTTCTTC.

The chain carries TRBV5-1 and TRBJ2-7, with TRBD2 matching 7 bases. This CDR3 contains 16 residues. Trimming removed 0 bases from V and 3 bases from J; junction bases left unmatched: 9. The germline V gene has CDR1 SGHRS and CDR2 YFSETQ. Here the CDR3 DNA reads TGCGCCAGCAGCTTGGCCGCCTTGGGGGACTACTACGAGCAGTACTTC. This gives the protein CASSLAALGDYYEQYF.

This chain connects TRBV5-6 to TRBJ2-7; D uncertain. With 0 bases removed from V and 2 bases from J, the gap between germline ends came to 6 bases. Germline lookup yields CDR1 SGHDT and CDR2 YYEEEE. CDR3 length: 13 amino acids. The CDR3 reads CASSLGTTYEQYF. The DNA for the CDR3 is TGTGCCAGCAGCTTGGGAACTACCTACGAGCAGTACTTC.